This T cell receptor beta chain was sequenced for a study of a mutant IDH1 vaccine in newly diagnosed glioma. Study-wide background: Onset of vaccination occurred 4-6 weeks following radiotherapy alone, or with temozolomide cycles. Males made up 62.5% and females about 40% of treated patients, whose mean age was about 41 years.

Sequencing was performed with immunoSEQ multiplex PCR; in TCRdb, only in-frame clones are kept and a portion is missing. The sample contains 60,000 or so clones, around 84% of which appear only once. A remark on this clone: What it binds is not known.

Time point given: week 35, safety follow-up. Doses consisted of 300 ug of mutant IDH1 20-mer peptide each, paired with topical imiquimod. The donors' diagnosis was new WHO grade 3 or 4 astrocytoma that was IDH1-mutant and ATRX-lost. Unmatched junction bases numbered 6, after V lost 5 bases and J lost 5 bases. This CDR3 region has 14 residues. Germline CDR1 reads MNHNS; CDR2 reads SASEGT. The TCR sequence derives from a man aged 30 to 45 with glioma. Material: PBMCs, obtained from a glioma patient whose treatment included an IDH1 peptide vaccine. This chain joins TRBV6-1 and TRBJ1-1; TRBD1 matches 9 bases. The CDR3 bases are TGTGCCAGCAGTTCACAGGGGGCGCGAACTGAAGCTTTCTTT. Protein sequence: CASSSQGARTEAFF.